These T cell receptor beta chains were read from a single sample in a study of T cell repertoires in cytomegalovirus infection. TCRdb re-called the reads through MiXCR, storing one row per CDR3 protein. The table includes about 740,000 distinct CDR3 sequences, 35% detected once. The material sequenced was PBMCs. The receptor set was obtained from a human donor in good health (CMV status not recorded). Some clones in this sample may be carry-over from other donors' samples. Each CDR3 is given with its conserved first and last residue. A clone size is listed for some rows: how often the clone was seen (once, few, many), or a class if it is expanded.

V gene	clone size	CDR3 protein
TRBV11-1	few	CASSSFGHQGTVNEAFF
TRBV7-8	many	CASSLLAGTGHTEAFF
TRBV10-2	few	CASNFGGATEAFF
TRBV29-1	-	CSVEGGKGERYHEQFF
TRBV19	-	CASRLGVSNQPQHF
TRBV5-1	-	CASSIQGDGYTF
TRBV20-1	-	CSAPKTGRPETQYF
TRBV11-2	once	CASSLTSDPYNEQFF
TRBV28	few	CASSPGSGLGEETQYF
TRBV5-1	-	CASRRFGQRNTEAFF
TRBV11-2	once	CASSLDLPRATGTGELFF
TRBV6-6	-	CATPGPMNTEAFF
TRBV7-2	many	CASRTGTIKTQYF
TRBV19	few	CARNRRTRETQYF
TRBV11-2	-	CASSLVTPSLETQYF
TRBV7-2	many	CASSRQGKGYGYTF
TRBV7-6	-	CASSLSTRQGGEQYF
TRBV28	-	CASSPQTGIGNEKLFF
TRBV28	-	CASKRDTGTDTQYF
TRBV11-2	-	CASSFRVGGSTDTQYF
TRBV29-1	few	CSVEEWPAGVETQYF
TRBV24-1	-	CATSDFSRAALGALHF
TRBV15	-	CATSVGQGGSYEQYF
TRBV7-6	many	CASSLGGGQKPSPLHF
TRBV27	-	CASSPPAGVKNEQFF
TRBV7-2	many	CASSVLNTIYF
TRBV29-1	-	CSVDGVEQFF
TRBV12-3/TRBV12-4	few	CASSLASPSSGNTIYF
TRBV20-1	-	CSVGTEEAFF
TRBV2	-	CASSELDRGRYEQYF
TRBV7-9	-	CASNLMVDQETQYF
TRBV12-3/TRBV12-4	-	CASSRGMAPQNIQYF
TRBV4-1	-	CAVRGGTDTQYF
TRBV29-1	few	CSAPGRWASDTQYF
TRBV7-2	many	CASSSHGQGGEQYF
TRBV7-8	many	CASSLALGQGSNQPQHF
TRBV28	-	CASSFPDRSTYEQYF
TRBV6-2/TRBV6-3	-	CASSFQRGSTGTQYF
TRBV6-2/TRBV6-3	-	CASCSKGRAGGSPLHF
TRBV7-9	-	CASSQGNDGGAGQPQHF
TRBV7-6	-	CASSLAPGSDEQFF
TRBV2	-	CASSELDEQFF
TRBV7-8	few	CASGRQGEITDYGYPF